The 24 T cell receptor beta chains in this list originate from one sample, sequenced in a study of T-cell memory formation after mild COVID-19. TCRdb called the 5' RACE reads again in MiXCR, with one record for every CDR3 protein. The data hold hundreds of thousands of distinct CDR3 sequences, with 18% observed a single time. Material: PBMCs or a T cell subset sorted from them (not recorded which). These receptors originate from an adult woman who had mild COVID-19 (a few samples of this study predate the infection). Cell type and time point are not known.

The chain is built from TRBV10-3 and TRBJ1-5, with D possibly TRBD1 on 5 matching bases. In germline, CDR1 is ENHRY, CDR2 SYGVKD. This CDR3 has 14 residues. Trimming shortened V by 4 bases and J by 3 bases, and 10 bases separated the two germline ends. For the CDR3, the DNA is TGTGCCATCAGTGGGGCCAGGGCCAATCAGCCCCAGCATTTT. Amino acid sequence: CAISGARANQPQHF.

This clonotype turned up a few times. The rearrangement uses TRBV3-1 and TRBJ1-1; perhaps TRBD1 as D (6 bases). The CDR3 is 14 residues long. V gave up 7 bases and J gave up 0 bases, with 12 bases separating them. Germline V lookup: CDR1 LGHDT, CDR2 YNNKEL (reference sequence). Here the CDR3 reads CASNSGHMNTEAFF. Written as DNA, the CDR3 is TGTGCCAGCAACTCGGGACACATGAACACTGAAGCTTTCTTT.

The chain is built from TRBV6-5 and TRBJ2-4; weak D call: TRBD2 (5 bases). V shed 2 bases and J shed 6 bases, with 14 bases lying between them. Germline CDR1 is MNHEY and CDR2 is SVGAGI. The CDR3 spans 15 residues. The CDR3 here is CASSYNYGGRNIQYF. CDR3 nucleotide sequence: TGTGCCAGCAGTTACAACTACGGAGGTCGAAACATTCAGTACTTC.

The chain uses TRBV18 and TRBJ2-3; 11 nucleotides line up with TRBD2. The CDR3 length is 16 residues. With V trimmed by 6 bases and J by 4 bases, 9 bases remained unmatched. Germline assignment: CDR1 KGHSH and CDR2 LQKENI. CDR3 loop: CASSLADSGGADTQYF. The CDR3, as DNA: TGTGCCAGCTCCCTCGCGGATAGCGGGGGGGCAGATACGCAGTATTTT.

This clonotype came up a few times. The chain is built from TRBV5-1 and TRBJ1-1; D call uncertain. Germline V gives CDR1 SGHRS, CDR2 YFSETQ. This CDR3 spans 15 amino acids. V lost 5 bases to trimming and J lost 1 base, with 15 bases between them. The CDR3 loop is CASRGDGRRNTEAFF. CDR3 DNA sequence: TGCGCCAGCAGAGGTGATGGTAGGAGGAACACTGAAGCTTTCTTT. Variable domain in full (rest from reference TRBV5-1 and TRBJ1-1): KAGVTQTPRYLIKTRGQQVTLSCSPISGHRSVSWYQQTPGQGLQFLFEYFSETQRNKGNFPGRFSGRQFSNSRSEMNVSTLELGDSALYLCASRGDGRRNTEAFFGQGTRLTVV.

The chain uses TRBV12-3 or TRBV12-4 and TRBJ2-1; a weak D match, TRBD2 (5 bases). The CDR3 consists of 11 residues. V lost 7 bases to trimming and J lost 8 bases, with 9 bases between them. The CDR3 loop is CASNSGDEQFF. The CDR3 DNA sequence: TGTGCCAGCAATTCCGGGGATGAGCAGTTCTTC.

This sequence joins TRBV7-8 and TRBJ1-2; D might be TRBD1 (5 bases). Germline V gene lookup returns CDR1 SGHVS and CDR2 FQNEAQ. The CDR3 has 15 amino acids. V was clipped by 4 bases and J by 6 bases, with 18 bases between them. CDR3 protein: CASSSSLGARDGYTF. The CDR3, as DNA: TGTGCCAGCAGCTCCTCCCTAGGGGCGCGGGATGGCTACACCTTC. Looking up the rest from reference TRBV7-8 and TRBJ1-2 gives the full variable domain: GAGVSQSPRYKVAKRGQDVALRCDPISGHVSLFWYQQALGQGPEFLTYFQNEAQLDKSGLPSDRFFAERPEGSVSTLKIQRTQQEDSAVYLCASSSSLGARDGYTFGSGTRLTVV.

This clonotype was counted only a few times. The chain uses TRBV12-3 or TRBV12-4 and TRBJ1-5; 10 bases match TRBD1. The CDR3 length is 19 residues. The junction had 16 bases not matched to a gene; V was cut back by 4 bases and J by 4 bases. The CDR3 loop reads CASSSRGGTGALRNQPQHF. The CDR3 region has the DNA TGTGCCAGCAGTTCCCGGGGGGGGACAGGGGCTCTGAGGAATCAGCCCCAGCATTTT.

This chain joins TRBV7-9 and TRBJ1-4, with D maybe TRBD1 (5 bases). Trimming took 1 base from V and 10 from J, leaving 10 bases between them. Germline-derived CDR1 and CDR2 are SEHNR and FQNEAQ (reference sequence). CDR3 size: 13 residues. DNA of the CDR3: TGTGCCAGCAGCTTAGACGTTGGGGGAAAACTGTTTTTT. Translation: CASSLDVGGKLFF.

Only a few counts were recorded for this clonotype. This chain uses TRBV5-1 with TRBJ2-5, with 8 bases identical to TRBD2. The CDR3 loop spans 15 amino acids. Per germline, CDR1 SGHRS and CDR2 YFSETQ. The V and J ends lost 0 bases and 5 bases, in that order; junction bases with no gene match: 6. This chain's CDR3 is CASSLVPGGAETQYF. The CDR3 DNA reads as TGCGCCAGCAGCTTGGTCCCGGGAGGGGCGGAGACCCAGTACTTC.

The chain is built from TRBV27 and TRBJ1-4; D is unresolved. V dropped 0 bases and J dropped 8 bases, with 13 bases sitting between them. This CDR3 spans 15 amino acids. Germline assignment: CDR1 MNHEY and CDR2 SMNVEV (reference sequence). CDR3 in DNA: TGTGCCAGCAGTTTATCACGGCTTGGGGAGGAAAAACTGTTTTTT. This encodes CASSLSRLGEEKLFF.

J is TRBJ2-7 and V is TRBV5-1; TRBD2 aligns across 7 bases. This CDR3 is built from 13 residues. Losses at the gene ends were 1 base for V and 5 bases for J; bases not matched to a gene: 3. Germline values: CDR1 SGHRS, CDR2 YFSETQ. CDR3 residues: CASSLITSDEQYF. CDR3 DNA sequence: TGCGCCAGCAGCTTGATAACTAGCGACGAGCAGTACTTC.

The chain employs TRBV6-5 and TRBJ2-2; D is uncertain. CDR1 is MNHEY, CDR2 SVGAGI, per germline. Between the trimmed V and J ends, which lost 3 bases and 0 bases, there was a span of 11 bases. The length of the CDR3 is 16 residues. The CDR3, as DNA: TGTGCCAGCAGTTATCAGTCCGGGTCGAACACCGGGGAGCTGTTTTTT. Its translation is CASSYQSGSNTGELFF.

The chain couples TRBV27 to TRBJ2-1; D is perhaps TRBD2 (6 bases). Per the germline V gene, CDR1 is MNHEY and CDR2 is SMNVEV (reference sequence). The V end was cut by 6 bases, the J end by 10 bases, with 10 bases between. The CDR3 is 11 amino acids. CDR3 DNA sequence: TGTGCCAGCAGACTAGCACAAGAGCAGTTCTTC. Its protein is CASRLAQEQFF.

In its sample, this clonotype was seen a few times. The J gene is TRBJ2-7, the V gene TRBV14; D is unresolved. The CDR3 runs 11 residues. Germline assignment: CDR1 SGHDN and CDR2 FVKESK. The V and J ends lost 4 bases and 4 bases respectively, with 5 bases between them. The CDR3 DNA reads TGTGCCAGCAGCCCCTTTTACGAGCAGTACTTC. Translating it yields CASSPFYEQYF.

The V and J genes are TRBV5-1 and TRBJ1-1, with a possible D match to TRBD1 (5 bases). The CDR3 runs 15 residues. The V gene's germline CDR1 is SGHRS and CDR2 YFSETQ. The V gene lost 2 bases and the J gene lost 5 bases, with 16 bases spanning the gap. The CDR3 protein is CASSFRPGSLTEAFF. Here the CDR3 DNA reads TGCGCCAGCAGCTTTCGTCCAGGGTCTTTAACTGAAGCTTTCTTT.

This clonotype was seen a handful of times. This chain connects TRBV29-1 to TRBJ1-2; the D is unclear. Trimming cost V 5 bases and J 1 base, with 8 bases left between them. CDR3 size: 12 residues. The germline V gene encodes CDR1 SQVTM and CDR2 ANQGSEA. DNA for the CDR3: TGCAGCGTTATGTCCCTTAACTATGGCTACACCTTC. It yields the protein CSVMSLNYGYTF.

The chain links TRBV12-3 or TRBV12-4 to TRBJ1-3; D remains ambiguous. The CDR3 contains 12 residues. Trimming stripped 6 bases from V and 4 bases from J, with 7 bases between. CDR3 sequence (DNA): TGTGCCAGCAGCGAATGGGGAAACACCATATATTTT. Translation gives CASSEWGNTIYF.

J is TRBJ2-3 and V is TRBV7-3, with D perhaps matching TRBD1 (5 bases). The germline V gene encodes CDR1 SGHTA and CDR2 FQGTGA. The CDR3 is 13 amino acids. V dropped 5 bases and J dropped 2 bases, with 8 bases sitting between them. The CDR3 protein is CASSLDTTDTQYF. DNA for the CDR3: TGTGCCAGCAGCCTGGACACCACAGATACGCAGTATTTT. Full variable domain (remainder filled in from reference TRBV7-3 and TRBJ2-3): GAGVSQTPSNKVTEKGKYVELRCDPISGHTALYWYRQSLGQGPEFLIYFQGTGAADDSGLPNDRFFAVRPEGSVSTLKIQRTERGDSAVYLCASSLDTTDTQYFGPGTRLTVL.

This clonotype was counted between two and nine times. This chain joins TRBV7-9 and TRBJ1-2, with a tentative D call TRBD1 (5 bases). CDR1 and CDR2 (germline): SEHNR, FQNEAQ (reference sequence). Trimming took off 5 bases at V and 4 bases at J, with 17 bases between the two ends. The CDR3 spans 15 residues. For the CDR3, the DNA is TGTGCCAGCAGCCCCCGCCTGGGACCGGGCTATGGCTACACCTTC. Translation: CASSPRLGPGYGYTF.

This clonotype was detected a few times. CDR3 DNA sequence: TGTGCCAGCAGCTTAGCAGCGATTCTTAGCAATCAGCCCCAGCATTTT. Residues: CASSLAAILSNQPQHF. The chain combines TRBV7-2 with TRBJ1-5; D remains unclear. Trimming pared 0 bases from V and 0 bases from J, leaving 9 bases between. CDR1 and CDR2 (germline): SGHTA, FQGNSA. The CDR3 sequence is 16 residues long.

This clonotype was counted a few times. The chain employs TRBV19 and TRBJ2-7; TRBD2 agrees at 7 bases. This CDR3 has 16 residues. The V segment lost 3 bases and the J segment 0 bases; nucleotides outside the gene matches: 8. The germline V gene has CDR1 LNHDA and CDR2 SQIVND (reference sequence). The CDR3 DNA sequence: TGTGCCAGTAGTATTTCGGGCGGCGGGAGCTCCTACGAGCAGTACTTC. Its protein product is CASSISGGGSSYEQYF.

The rearrangement links TRBV25-1 to TRBJ2-7; D tentatively fits TRBD1 or TRBD2 (5 bases each). Per germline, CDR1 MGHDK and CDR2 SYGVNS. Trimming took off 5 bases at V and 0 bases at J, with 11 bases between the two ends. The CDR3 totals 14 residues. The CDR3: CASSQGPNSYEQYF. The CDR3 coding sequence is TGTGCCAGCAGTCAGGGACCCAACTCCTACGAGCAGTACTTC.

Regarding this clonotype: The junction departs from germline at one end; a sequencing error may be responsible. The chain uses TRBV13 and TRBJ2-1; 10 positions agree with TRBD1. CDR1 is PRHDT and CDR2 is FYEKMQ in the germline V gene (reference sequence). CDR3 length: 16 residues. This CDR3 reads CASSLGTGVTYNEQFF. The CDR3 region has the DNA TGTGCCAGCAGCCTAGGGACAGGGGTCACCTACAATGAGCAGTTCTTC.